This T cell receptor (beta chain) was profiled in a study of cytotoxic CD8 clonotypes in ibrutinib-treated CLL. Overall study results and limits: Public clonotypes were uncommon and contracted or stayed stable on treatment.

Concerning this clone itself: Its antigen is not identified.

The protocol was immunoSEQ multiplex PCR, while the TCRdb copy is restricted to in-frame clones and leaves out a portion. There are 30,000 to 40,000 clones in the sample; approximately 69% occur only once, and roughly 26% lies in the top ten. Trimming stripped 4 bases from V and 6 bases from J, with 11 bases between. Germline loops: CDR1 SGHRS, CDR2 YFSETQ. The CDR3 sequence is 12 residues long. The sequence derives from a human donor with chronic lymphocytic leukemia. The sample here was PBMCs, taken before ibrutinib treatment. The gene calls are TRBV5-1 and TRBJ2-7; D is unclear. The CDR3 is CASSPWGSEQYF. The DNA of the CDR3 is TGCGCCAGCAGCCCGTGGGGTTCCGAGCAGTACTTC.